These T cell receptor beta chains were read from a single sample in a study of blood T cell repertoires in COVID-19. The assay was immunoSEQ multiplex PCR, and TCRdb's table has in-frame clones only and misses some. The sample has roughly 230,000 clones; roughly 83% are singletons. The sequenced material came from peripheral blood. Every receptor here comes from a woman aged 50 to 60 with acute or convalescent COVID-19. The CDR3 runs from the conserved cysteine through the conserved F or W. Fields, in order: D gene, V gene, J gene, clone size, CDR3 protein, CDR3 DNA. D genes are given only for firm matches. Clone size, where shown, is once, few, many, or a class for clones that have expanded.

>-|TRBV5-5|TRBJ1-1|-
CASSSETEAFF
TGTGCCAGCAGCTCAGAGACAGAAGCTTTCTTT
>-|TRBV27|TRBJ1-2|-
CASSLKAGNYYGYTF
TGTGCCAGCAGTTTAAAGGCAGGGAATTACTATGGCTACACCTTC
>TRBD1|TRBV19|TRBJ1-5|-
CASRPQGDQPQHF
TGTGCCAGTAGACCACAGGGGGATCAGCCCCAGCATTTT
>TRBD2|TRBV20-1|TRBJ2-5|-
CSASLAGETQYF
TGCAGTGCTAGTCTAGCGGGAGAGACCCAGTACTTC
>-|TRBV19|TRBJ1-6|-
CASSIHRGNSPLHF
TGTGCCAGTAGTATACATAGGGGTAATTCACCCCTCCACTTT
>TRBD2|TRBV7-2|TRBJ2-3|-
CASSPRLAGGADTQYF
TGTGCCAGCAGCCCGAGACTAGCGGGGGGGGCAGATACGCAGTATTTT
>TRBD2|TRBV9|TRBJ2-7|-
CASSRLAGPYEQYF
TGTGCCAGCAGCCGACTAGCGGGCCCCTACGAGCAGTACTTC
>TRBD2|TRBV9|TRBJ2-3|once
CASSVLAGGLTDTQYF
TGTGCCAGCAGCGTACTAGCGGGGGGGTTGACAGATACGCAGTATTTT
>-|TRBV5-6|TRBJ1-1|once
CASSRSRRMNTEAFF
TGTGCCAGCAGCCGGAGTCGACGGATGAACACTGAAGCTTTCTTT
>TRBD2|TRBV7-6|TRBJ2-7|-
CASSLTSASSYEQYF
TGTGCCAGCAGCTTAACTAGCGCTAGCTCCTACGAGCAGTACTTC
>-|TRBV28|TRBJ2-7|-
CASRPSGVYEQYF
TGTGCCAGCCGACCTTCAGGGGTCTACGAGCAGTACTTC
>-|TRBV28|TRBJ1-2|-
CASSFAGQGYTF
TGTGCCAGCAGTTTCGCAGGGCAAGGCTACACCTTC
>TRBD1|TRBV28|TRBJ1-4|-
CASSLFSTGGLTNEKLFF
TGTGCCAGCAGTTTATTCTCAACAGGGGGCCTTACTAATGAAAAACTGTTTTTT
>TRBD1|TRBV9|TRBJ2-3|-
CASRAPGQGTDTQYF
TGTGCCAGCAGGGCGCCGGGACAGGGCACAGATACGCAGTATTTT
>-|TRBV25-1|TRBJ2-1|once
CASSPPGGNVYNEQFF
TGTGCCAGCAGTCCACCTGGAGGGAACGTCTACAATGAGCAGTTCTTC
>-|TRBV5-4|TRBJ1-4|-
CASSSQTTNEKLFF
TGTGCCAGCAGCTCACAGACAACTAATGAAAAACTGTTTTTT
>TRBD1|TRBV14|TRBJ2-2|-
CASSHAGTGDTGELFF
TGTGCCAGCAGCCACGCTGGGACAGGAGACACCGGGGAGCTGTTTTTT
>-|TRBV6-5|TRBJ1-2|once
CASRKLDSNYGYTF
TGTGCCAGCAGGAAGCTAGACAGTAACTATGGCTACACCTTC
>-|TRBV6-5|TRBJ1-5|-
CASSYARGWNQPQHF
TGTGCCAGCAGTTACGCCAGGGGTTGGAATCAGCCCCAGCATTTT
>TRBD1|TRBV3-1/TRBV3-2|TRBJ2-7|-
CASSLPGQGRTSGSYEQYF
TGTGCCAGCAGCCTACCGGGACAGGGGAGAACTAGCGGCTCCTACGAGCAGTACTTC
>-|TRBV4-1|TRBJ2-7|-
CASSQDPQGLGEQYF
TGCGCCAGCAGCCAAGACCCCCAGGGGTTAGGCGAGCAGTACTTC
>-|TRBV10-3|TRBJ2-5|-
CATDREETQYF
TGTGCCACGGACAGAGAAGAGACCCAGTACTTC
>-|TRBV19|TRBJ2-3|-
CASSITGTDTQYF
TGTGCCAGTAGTATCACTGGCACAGATACGCAGTATTTT
>-|TRBV7-2|TRBJ1-3|-
CASSPTQVAGNTIYF
TGTGCCAGCAGCCCCACCCAGGTCGCTGGAAACACCATATATTTT
>TRBD1|TRBV6-1|TRBJ2-7|few
CASSEVLAGGYEQYF
TGTGCCAGCAGTGAAGTGCTCGCAGGGGGCTACGAGCAGTACTTC
>-|TRBV3-1/TRBV3-2|TRBJ2-7|-
CASSHLVTADSYEQYF
TGTGCCAGCAGCCACTTAGTGACAGCCGACTCCTACGAGCAGTACTTC
>TRBD1|TRBV4-1|TRBJ1-4|-
CASSQTGQMPNF
TGCGCCAGCAGCCAGACGGGACAGATGCCGAACTTT
>-|TRBV7-9|TRBJ1-1|-
CASSFVGGTEAFF
TGTGCCAGCAGCTTCGTCGGGGGCACTGAAGCTTTCTTT
>TRBD2|TRBV28|TRBJ2-3|-
CASRRGERADTQYF
TGTGCCTCCCGGCGGGGGGAAAGAGCAGATACGCAGTATTTT
>TRBD1|TRBV9|TRBJ1-3|-
CASSLLDRASAGNTIYF
TGTGCCAGCAGCTTACTCGACAGGGCCTCAGCTGGAAACACCATATATTTT
>-|TRBV7-9|TRBJ1-2|-
CASLHGSEEGYGYTF
TGTGCCAGCCTACATGGCTCGGAAGAGGGCTATGGCTACACCTTC
>-|TRBV3-1/TRBV3-2|TRBJ2-3|-
CASSQAEGTDTQYF
TGTGCCAGCAGCCAAGCTGAGGGCACAGATACGCAGTATTTT
>TRBD1|TRBV28|TRBJ2-3|-
CASSLFDRASTDTQYF
TGTGCCAGCAGTTTATTTGACAGGGCTAGCACAGATACGCAGTATTTT
>-|TRBV30|TRBJ1-6|-
CAWRQKQAGSPLHF
TGTGCCTGGAGACAAAAACAGGCCGGGTCACCCCTCCACTTT
>TRBD1|TRBV9|TRBJ2-7|-
CASSVAGGQGVDEQYF
TGTGCCAGCAGCGTAGCTGGAGGACAGGGAGTCGACGAGCAGTACTTC
>-|TRBV7-2|TRBJ1-2|-
CASSFPGQSNYGYTF
TGTGCCAGCAGCTTCCCCGGACAGTCTAACTATGGCTACACCTTC
>TRBD1|TRBV10-2|TRBJ2-7|-
CASSAGGYEQYF
TGCGCCAGCAGTGCAGGGGGCTACGAGCAGTACTTC
>-|TRBV5-1|TRBJ1-6|-
CASSPGLVKNSPLHF
TGCGCCAGCAGCCCGGGATTGGTTAAGAATTCACCCCTCCACTTT
>TRBD1|TRBV7-9|TRBJ1-4|-
CASSSTTGVNEKLFF
TGTGCCAGCAGCTCCACGACAGGGGTTAATGAAAAACTGTTTTTT
>TRBD2|TRBV11-1|TRBJ2-1|-
CASSLSGRAWDEQFF
TGTGCCAGCAGCCTAAGCGGGAGGGCCTGGGATGAGCAGTTCTTC
>TRBD1|TRBV30|TRBJ1-2|-
CAWRGQLNYGYTF
TGTGCCTGGAGGGGACAGCTTAACTATGGCTACACCTTC
>-|TRBV29-1|TRBJ2-7|-
CSVEATAREQYF
TGCAGCGTTGAGGCGACGGCTAGGGAGCAGTACTTC
>-|TRBV18|TRBJ1-1|-
CASSQGDTEAFF
TGTGCCAGCTCACAGGGGGACACTGAAGCTTTCTTT
>TRBD1|TRBV6-1|TRBJ1-5|-
CASSEMTGGYQPQHF
TGTGCCAGCAGTGAGATGACAGGGGGATATCAGCCCCAGCATTTT
>TRBD1|TRBV7-8|TRBJ1-3|-
CASSLDRVYSGNTIYF
TGTGCCAGCAGCTTGGACAGGGTATACTCTGGAAACACCATATATTTT